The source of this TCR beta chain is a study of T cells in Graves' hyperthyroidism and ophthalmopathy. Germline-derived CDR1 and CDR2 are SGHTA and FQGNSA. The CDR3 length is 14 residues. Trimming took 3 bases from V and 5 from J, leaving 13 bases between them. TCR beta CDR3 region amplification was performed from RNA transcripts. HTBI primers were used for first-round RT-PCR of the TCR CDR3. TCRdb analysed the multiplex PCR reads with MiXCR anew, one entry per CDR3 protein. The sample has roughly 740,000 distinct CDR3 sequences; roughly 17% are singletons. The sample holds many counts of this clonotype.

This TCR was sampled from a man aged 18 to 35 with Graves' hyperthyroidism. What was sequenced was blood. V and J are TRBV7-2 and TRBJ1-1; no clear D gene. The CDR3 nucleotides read TGTGCCAGCAGCTTGGCACTCCTGGGGACTGAAGCTTTCTTT. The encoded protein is CASSLALLGTEAFF.